Each of the 18 T cell receptor beta chains below was sequenced from the same sample in a study of blood T cell repertoires in COVID-19. The protocol was immunoSEQ multiplex PCR, while the TCRdb copy is restricted to in-frame clones and leaves out a portion. The data show some 260,000 clones, roughly 87% seen once. Input material: peripheral blood. The receptors derive from a human donor in a cohort sampled during active COVID-19.

The chain uses TRBV7-6 and TRBJ1-5, with 9 bases identical to TRBD1. In germline, CDR1 is SGHVS, CDR2 FNYEAQ. This CDR3 spans 16 amino acids. The trim removed 5 bases at V and 3 bases at J, leaving 8 bases unmatched. The CDR3 reads CASSPTTGGINQPQHF. The CDR3 DNA follows: TGTGCCAGCAGCCCTACTACAGGGGGCATCAATCAGCCCCAGCATTTT.

The chain links TRBV9 to TRBJ2-7; D may be TRBD1 (6 bases). CDR3 length: 15 amino acids. V was pared by 4 bases and J by 2 bases, with 16 bases between. Germline V CDR1 and CDR2: SGDLS, YYNGEE. The CDR3 nucleotides are TGTGCCAGCAGCCCAACAGGGAATACGGCCTACGAGCAGTACTTC. The encoded protein is CASSPTGNTAYEQYF. The variable domain in full, with the rest retrieved from reference TRBV9 and TRBJ2-7, is DSGVTQTPKHLITATGQRVTLRCSPRSGDLSVYWYQQSLDQGLQFLIQYYNGEERAKGNILERFSAQQFPDLHSELNLSSLELGDSALYFCASSPTGNTAYEQYFGPGTRLTVT.

The rearrangement joins TRBV19 to TRBJ1-4, with D tentatively TRBD1 (5 bases). The CDR3 consists of 17 residues. CDR1 and CDR2 (germline): LNHDA, SQIVND (reference sequence). The germline V and J ends were trimmed by 4 bases and 0 bases, with 15 bases remaining between them. As DNA, the CDR3 is TGTGCCAGTAGTAAATGGACAATTTATGCAACTAATGAAAAACTGTTTTTT. This encodes CASSKWTIYATNEKLFF.

The V gene is TRBV11-2, the J gene TRBJ2-7; 14 bases map to TRBD2. CDR1 is SGHAT, CDR2 FQNNGV, per germline. The CDR3 loop spans 15 amino acids. With V trimmed by 1 base and J by 6 bases, 2 bases remained unmatched. The CDR3 DNA sequence: TGTGCCAGCAGCTTAGGGGGACTAGCGGGAGTCGAGCAGTACTTC. This codes for CASSLGGLAGVEQYF.

The genes are TRBV9 and TRBJ2-1, with TRBD2 matching over 9 bases. CDR3 length: 15 residues. CDR1 and CDR2 (germline): SGDLS, YYNGEE. V was clipped by 0 bases and J by 8 bases; unmatched bases: 6. The CDR3 loop reads CASSVASGKTDEQFF. The CDR3 DNA reads as TGTGCCAGCAGCGTAGCTAGCGGGAAAACGGATGAGCAGTTCTTC.

About this clone: At the DNA level, this CDR3 is encoded by other sequences in the same sample as well. The chain carries TRBV5-1 and TRBJ1-1; D not resolved. V was clipped by 3 bases and J by 1 base, with 4 bases between them. Germline V gives CDR1 SGHRS, CDR2 YFSETQ. The CDR3 contains 12 residues. DNA for the CDR3: TGCGCCAGCAGCTCAGGGAACACTGAAGCTTTCTTT. As protein: CASSSGNTEAFF.

The CDR3 DNA reads as TGTGCCAGCAGCTTAGCCCGGTGGAGCCAAGAGACCCAGTACTTC. Protein: CASSLARWSQETQYF. The chain recombines TRBV13 with TRBJ2-5, with no clear D. Germline V CDR1 and CDR2: PRHDT, FYEKMQ (reference sequence). The CDR3 is 15 residues long. V lost 1 base and J lost 1, with 10 bases in between.

This chain joins TRBV6-1 and TRBJ1-2, with D perhaps TRBD1 (5 bases). V lost 3 bases, J lost 4 bases, and 9 bases lay in between. Germline loops: CDR1 MNHNS, CDR2 SASEGT. The CDR3 covers 13 residues. This CDR3 is CASSESRVYGYTF. The CDR3 nucleotides are TGTGCCAGCAGTGAGAGCAGGGTCTATGGCTACACCTTC.

The gene calls are TRBV5-1 and TRBJ1-1; D is possibly TRBD1 (6 bases). V dropped 5 bases and J dropped 0 bases, with 17 bases sitting between them. Germline lookup yields CDR1 SGHRS and CDR2 YFSETQ. This CDR3 contains 16 residues. The DNA of the CDR3 is TGCGCCAGCAGTTTCTCCCAGGGGCCGGTGAACACTGAAGCTTTCTTT. Encoded protein: CASSFSQGPVNTEAFF. The whole variable domain, remainder taken from reference TRBV5-1 and TRBJ1-1, is KAGVTQTPRYLIKTRGQQVTLSCSPISGHRSVSWYQQTPGQGLQFLFEYFSETQRNKGNFPGRFSGRQFSNSRSEMNVSTLELGDSALYLCASSFSQGPVNTEAFFGQGTRLTVV.

This chain connects TRBV7-6 to TRBJ2-7; possibly TRBD1 for D (6 bases). Germline V CDR1 and CDR2: SGHVS, FNYEAQ. This CDR3 comprises 14 residues. Trimming removed 5 bases from V and 0 bases from J, with 11 bases in between. CDR3: CASSPRDTSYEQYF. The CDR3 bases are TGTGCCAGCAGCCCCCGGGACACCTCCTACGAGCAGTACTTC.

The chain employs TRBV24-1 and TRBJ2-1, with D possibly matching TRBD2 (5 bases). This CDR3 region has 16 residues. V was trimmed by 4 bases and J by 7 bases, leaving 19 bases between them. Looked up from germline, CDR1 is KGHDR and CDR2 is SFDVKD. CDR3 loop: CATSEPWAQRGNEQFF. The CDR3 bases are TGTGCCACCAGTGAGCCGTGGGCTCAGCGAGGGAATGAGCAGTTCTTC.

The chain employs TRBV7-9 and TRBJ1-1; 9 positions match TRBD1. This CDR3 spans 17 amino acids. V trimming: 1 base; J trimming: 4 bases; junction bases outside the gene matches: 10. Per germline, CDR1 SEHNR and CDR2 FQNEAQ (reference sequence). Here the CDR3 reads CASSLGQGGTWATEAFF. The CDR3 bases are TGTGCCAGCAGCTTAGGACAGGGGGGAACTTGGGCCACTGAAGCTTTCTTT. The full variable domain, its missing parts supplied by reference TRBV7-9 and TRBJ1-1, is DTGVSQNPRHKITKRGQNVTFRCDPISEHNRLYWYRQTLGQGPEFLTYFQNEAQLEKSRLLSDRFSAERPKGSFSTLEIQRTEQGDSAMYLCASSLGQGGTWATEAFFGQGTRLTVV.

This chain links TRBV4-2 with TRBJ2-3, with 12 bases aligning to TRBD2. Germline values: CDR1 LGHNA, CDR2 YNFKEQ. J was trimmed by 5 bases and V by 3 bases; bases with no gene match: 6. The CDR3 has 16 residues. The CDR3: CASSHRLAGEVDTQYF. CDR3 nucleotide sequence: TGTGCCAGCAGCCACCGACTAGCGGGAGAAGTAGATACGCAGTATTTT.

This clone was observed once. V gene TRBV25-1 combines with J gene TRBJ1-4, with D perhaps TRBD1 (5 bases). Germline CDR1 and CDR2: MGHDK and SYGVNS. V dropped 6 bases and J dropped 8 bases, with 13 bases sitting between them. There are 13 residues in the CDR3. CDR3 region: CASRFDSGEKLFF. The CDR3 nucleotides are TGTGCCAGCAGATTTGACAGTGGCGAAAAACTGTTTTTT. Full variable domain (outside the CDR3, taken from reference TRBV25-1 and TRBJ1-4): EADIYQTPRYLVIGTGKKITLECSQTMGHDKMYWYQQDPGMELHLIHYSYGVNSTEKGDLSSESTVSRIRTEHFPLTLESARPSHTSQYLCASRFDSGEKLFFGSGTQLSVL.

Only a few counts were recorded for this clone. The rearrangement uses TRBV11-2 and TRBJ2-1; D not certain. The CDR3 length is 16 residues. V lost 3 bases and J 5 bases, leaving 17 bases between the germline ends. Germline V gene sequence: CDR1 SGHAT, CDR2 FQNNGV. The CDR3 sequence is CASSLRPDGVNNEQFF. CDR3 nucleotides: TGTGCCAGCAGCTTGAGGCCAGATGGAGTTAACAATGAGCAGTTCTTC.

The chain combines TRBV19 with TRBJ2-1, with D perhaps TRBD2 (7 bases). Germline V CDR1 and CDR2: LNHDA, SQIVND (reference sequence). The V end was cut by 11 bases, the J end by 1 base, with 12 bases between. The CDR3 sequence is 13 residues long. The CDR3 here is CAVRGGSYNEQFF. CDR3 nucleotide sequence: TGTGCCGTGAGGGGGGGTTCCTACAATGAGCAGTTCTTC. The full variable domain, its missing parts supplied by reference TRBV19 and TRBJ2-1, is DGGITQSPKYLFRKEGQNVTLSCEQNLNHDAMYWYRQDPGQGLRLIYYSQIVNDFQKGDIAEGYSVSREKKESFPLTVTSAQKNPTAFYLCAVRGGSYNEQFFGPGTRLTVL.

The V call is TRBV10-3, the J call TRBJ2-7; D gene uncertain. Per germline, CDR1 ENHRY and CDR2 SYGVKD. The V end was cut by 0 bases, the J end by 0 bases, with 3 bases between. CDR3 length: 13 amino acids. The chain's CDR3 is CAISESGSYEQYF. In DNA form, the CDR3 reads TGTGCCATCAGTGAGTCCGGCTCCTACGAGCAGTACTTC.

The CDR3 DNA is TGTGCCAGCAGTTACGTTCTTTCTCCTAATGGCTACACCTTC. It translates to CASSYVLSPNGYTF. J is TRBJ1-2 and V is TRBV6-5; D gene ambiguous. Trimming stripped 2 bases from V and 6 bases from J, with 13 bases between. The germline V gene encodes CDR1 MNHEY and CDR2 SVGAGI. This CDR3 contains 14 residues.